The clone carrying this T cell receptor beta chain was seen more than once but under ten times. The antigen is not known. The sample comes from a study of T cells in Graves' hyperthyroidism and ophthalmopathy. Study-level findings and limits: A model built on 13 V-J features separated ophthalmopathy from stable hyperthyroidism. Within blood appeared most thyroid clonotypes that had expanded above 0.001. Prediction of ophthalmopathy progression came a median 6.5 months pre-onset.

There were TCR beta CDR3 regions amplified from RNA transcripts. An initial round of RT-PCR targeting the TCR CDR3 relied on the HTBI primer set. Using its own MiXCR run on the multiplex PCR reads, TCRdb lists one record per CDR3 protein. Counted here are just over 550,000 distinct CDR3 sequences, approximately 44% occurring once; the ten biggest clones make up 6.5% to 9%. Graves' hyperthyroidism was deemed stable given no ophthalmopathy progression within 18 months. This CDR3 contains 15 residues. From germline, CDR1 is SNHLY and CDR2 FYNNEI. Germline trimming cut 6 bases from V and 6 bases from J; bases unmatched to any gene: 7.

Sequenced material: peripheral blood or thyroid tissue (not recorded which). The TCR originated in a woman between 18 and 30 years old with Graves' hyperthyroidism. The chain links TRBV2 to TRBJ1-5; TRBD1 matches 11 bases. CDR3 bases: TGTGCCAGCAGCTCCGGACAGGGGGCGAGTCAGCCCCAGCATTTT. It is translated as CASSSGQGASQPQHF.